A selection of T cell receptor beta chains follows, all from one sample in a study of cytomegalovirus exposure and HLA in healthy donors. Profiled with immunoSEQ multiplex PCR; TCRdb holds only in-frame clones, not every one. The sample holds under 150,000 clones. Sequencing was carried out using PBMCs. The receptors shown here come from a man aged 35-49 years in good health and CMV-seronegative. CDR3s include the opening cysteine and the closing phenylalanine or tryptophan. A D gene is named only where the DNA matches it firmly.

TRBJ2-5 | TRBV7-6 | - | CASSLAGGETQYF | TGTGCCAGCAGCTTAGCCGGTGGAGAGACCCAGTACTTC
TRBJ2-2 | TRBV9 | TRBD2 | CASSVLAGAGTGELFF | TGTGCCAGCAGCGTTCTAGCGGGTGCGGGGACCGGGGAGCTGTTTTTT
TRBJ2-2 | TRBV6-1 | - | CASRAGTMNTGELFF | TGTGCCAGCAGAGCCGGGACAATGAACACCGGGGAGCTGTTTTTT
TRBJ1-2 | TRBV5-1 | TRBD1 | CASSREDRDYYGYTF | TGCGCCAGCAGCAGAGAGGACAGGGATTACTATGGCTACACCTTC
TRBJ1-5 | TRBV7-2 | - | CASSLGGLQPQHF | TGTGCCAGCAGCTTAGGAGGGTTGCAGCCCCAGCATTTT
TRBJ2-3 | TRBV5-4 | TRBD1 | CASSFNRGLADTQYF | TGTGCCAGCAGCTTCAACAGGGGCTTGGCAGATACGCAGTATTTT
TRBJ1-3 | TRBV7-2 | - | CASSLAGLSGNTIYF | TGTGCCAGCAGCTTAGCAGGACTCTCTGGAAACACCATATATTTT
TRBJ2-3 | TRBV9 | TRBD2 | CASSAQPSGTTDTQYF | TGTGCCAGCAGCGCGCAACCTAGCGGCACCACAGATACGCAGTATTTT
TRBJ2-3 | TRBV9 | TRBD2 | CASSVGTSGGSRTDTQYF | TGTGCCAGCAGCGTAGGGACTAGCGGGGGGAGCCGCACAGATACGCAGTATTTT
TRBJ1-2 | TRBV20-1 | - | CSARQGYGYTF | TGCAGTGCTAGACAGGGTTATGGCTACACCTTC
TRBJ1-5 | TRBV9 | TRBD1 | CASSVGAGGGNSNQPQHF | TGTGCCAGCAGCGTAGGAGCAGGGGGTGGAAATAGCAATCAGCCCCAGCATTTT
TRBJ2-3 | TRBV29-1 | - | CSVETGTDTQYF | TGCAGCGTTGAAACAGGCACAGATACGCAGTATTTT
TRBJ2-2 | TRBV2 | TRBD1 | CASSGQGTGELFF | TGTGCCAGCAGTGGACAGGGCACCGGGGAGCTGTTTTTT
TRBJ2-7 | TRBV7-2 | TRBD2 | CASSGGTSLAGGPHYEQYF | TGTGCCAGCAGCGGGGGCACTTCCCTAGCGGGGGGGCCCCACTACGAGCAGTACTTC
TRBJ2-7 | TRBV7-8 | TRBD1 | CASSLVLGQAYEQYF | TGTGCCAGCAGCTTAGTACTGGGACAGGCCTACGAGCAGTACTTC
TRBJ2-1 | TRBV18 | TRBD1 | CASSSDRGSYNEQFF | TGTGCCAGCTCATCGGACAGGGGCTCCTACAATGAGCAGTTCTTC
TRBJ2-2 | TRBV7-2 | TRBD1 | CASSQTGANTGELFF | TGTGCCAGCAGTCAAACAGGGGCGAACACCGGGGAGCTGTTTTTT
TRBJ2-5 | TRBV18 | - | CASSPPGPKETQYF | TGTGCCAGCTCACCACCGGGCCCTAAAGAGACCCAGTACTTC
TRBJ2-7 | TRBV28 | - | CASSSGAPDEQYF | TGTGCCAGCAGTTCAGGGGCTCCAGACGAGCAGTACTTC
TRBJ2-5 | TRBV7-2 | - | CASSAGAQETQYF | TGTGCCAGCAGCGCAGGGGCCCAAGAGACCCAGTACTTC
TRBJ2-7 | TRBV4-2 | - | CASSHPPRDLVLHEQYF | TGTGCCAGCAGCCATCCCCCCCGGGACTTGGTCCTCCACGAGCAGTACTTC
TRBJ1-5 | TRBV5-1 | TRBD1 | CASSPGQGNQPQHF | TGCGCCAGCAGCCCGGGACAGGGCAATCAGCCCCAGCATTTT
TRBJ2-3 | TRBV5-1 | TRBD1 | CASSLTGSSTDTQYF | TGCGCCAGCAGCCTGACAGGGTCTAGCACAGATACGCAGTATTTT
TRBJ2-3 | TRBV5-6 | TRBD1 | CASSQDRVTDTQYF | TGTGCCAGCAGTCAAGACAGGGTCACAGATACGCAGTATTTT
TRBJ2-1 | TRBV7-9 | - | CASSSSFNEQFF | TGTGCCAGCAGCTCCTCCTTCAATGAGCAGTTCTTC